This entry features one T cell receptor (beta chain) sequence. The antigen this receptor binds is unknown. There are no base qualities to consult, and no much larger clone falls within one base. The library was prepared using RACE. Data came from a NextSeq 500. During library preparation, unique molecular identifiers were attached to individual cDNA molecules so that TCRs could be counted quantitatively and reproducibly. Each blood RNA sample was used to sequence both TCR alpha and TCR beta chains. The authors' pipeline ran thus. The median number of TCRs per sample was 90,000 to 100,000, ranging from roughly 20,000 to 690,600. V, J and CDR3 annotation of the TCR reads was carried out using the Decombinator software suite. For the PS versus PT1 abundance plots, all samples were subsampled to the same number of TCRs (28,000). Expanded TCRs were defined as absent before sensitization and observed at least eight times at the 2-week time point. Using fastp trimming at Q25 and MiXCR clonotype assembly, TCRdb reanalyzed the public sequencing data and kept in-frame beta chains. Entries are consolidated by CDR3 protein sequence, retaining the most common genes and DNA. TCRdb, not the authors, supplied the V and J calls. This sample holds over 100,000 distinct CDR3 sequences; roughly 10% were observed only once. The top ten clonotypes cover over 2% of the sample.

Taken from the germline V gene (reference sequence), the CDR1 and CDR2 loops are MNHEY and SMNVEV. Reading from cysteine to phenylalanine, the CDR3 counts 16 amino acids. Of all the DNA, just the CDR3 is kept, 48 bases in frame from base 1. The V and J ends are trimmed by 0 bases and 0 bases, leaving 12 bases between them. This record belongs to a study of human T cells and chemical hapten exposure (dated by TCRdb to about 2021). With regard to the full study: For sensitization, 2% DPC in acetone was applied to an approximately 2 cm by approximately 2 cm area of upper inner arm skin. Weekly therapeutic DPC doses were additionally applied to the scalp of patients throughout the roughly 24-week study period. Patch testing was done on the upper back using Finn chambers containing 0.01% DPC, and results were scored after 6 days according to International Contact Dermatitis Research Group standards. Alopecia areata with under or over 50% scalp involvement, alopecia totalis and alopecia universalis were represented in the patient cohort, which was mostly female. The libraries were sequenced as a pool, and the TCR yield per sample differed mostly because of small variations in library volumes within the pool. In alopecia patients, the study followed how the peripheral blood TCR repertoire changed in vivo over primary and secondary sensitization to diphenylcyclopropenone (DPC), a hapten. Blood was sampled from patients pre-sensitization (week 0) and at 2, 6 and about 24 weeks after DPC sensitization. Twenty-nine alopecia patients gave blood for TCR sequencing at one to four time points (pre-sensitization, 2, 6 and 24 weeks). What the research found in general, with its limitations: Repeated subsampling changed both the strength of the expansion versus patch-test correlation and the threshold at which the correlation became significant. Expanded TCRs formed significantly more large CDR3 similarity clusters than pre-sensitization or healthy control sets, consistent with antigen-driven responses. Because all patients had alopecia, a presumed autoimmune disease, the immune response of the patients might differ from that of healthy individuals. Patch test score correlated positively with the number of PT1 expanded TCRs, reaching significance at thresholds 8, 16 and 32 but not at 4. DPC sensitization did not change the number of TCRs with a frequency above 1 in 1000, and there was no evidence of changes in global repertoire structure.

Interpreted using the paper, the time point label stands for: patch test 3, about 24 weeks after DPC sensitization. The sample's treatment or condition label is to be understood as: therapeutic diphenylcyclopropenone sensitization with weekly scalp DPC. At every patch-test visit, the blood draw took place before the patch test was put on. Patients were considered eligible if aged 18 to 70, diagnosed with alopecia and deemed suitable for DPC therapy, and patients were excluded if pregnant. Unfractionated whole blood was collected in Tempus Blood RNA tubes, and total RNA was extracted from that blood.

The sequenced sample was whole blood, obtained in connection with sensitization to the hapten diphenylcyclopropenone (DPC). This chain joins TRBV27 to TRBJ2-7, and perhaps TRBD2 as D gene, on 5 matching bases. The sequence was obtained from a woman aged 45-60 years with alopecia areata. Some clones in this sample may be carry-over from other donors' samples. The DNA is TGTGCCAGCAGTTTATCGTGGGGAGCGAGCTCCTACGAGCAGTACTTC. This yields the protein CASSLSWGASSYEQYF.